This entry is about one TCR beta chain. Antigen: not known. The sample comes from a study of shared clonotypes between healthy human individuals. Study conclusions and caveats: Naive CD4 clonotypes were shared across several donors at around 5.4%.

V was trimmed by 5 bases and J by 5 bases, leaving 21 bases between them. Germline V CDR1 and CDR2: SGHNT, YENEEA. The CDR3 length is 16 residues. Each sorted subset replicate got 200 ng genomic DNA, tens of thousands of genomes. Clones were sequenced by immunoSEQ multiplex PCR, and TCRdb holds only the in-frame ones, with some missing. The table lists about 590,000 clones, roughly 95% of them singletons. As defined, naive CD8 cells were CD45RO-negative and positively selected for CCR7, with terminally differentiated effector memory CD45RA+ cells excluded. Nashville, Tennessee was home to all donors, each a Caucasian adult.

The J gene is TRBJ2-5, the V gene TRBV11-3, with D possibly TRBD1 on 6 matching bases. This sequence originates from a woman in her twenties or thirties in good health. The sample consisted of naive CD8+ T cells sorted from blood. DNA for the CDR3: TGTGCCAGCAGCCCGGGGACATCCAGAGCAGTTGAGACCCAGTACTTC. Translated, it gives CASSPGTSRAVETQYF.